Listed below are T cell receptor beta chains from one sample, sequenced in a study of control samples from healthy donors and cancer patients. Sequencing used immunoSEQ multiplex PCR; TCRdb keeps in-frame clones, though not all of them. The sample includes about 170,000 clones, approximately 90% seen only once; the top ten take around 12%. The sample was blood. These receptor sequences come from a man aged 25 to 40 in good health. Both conserved end residues are part of each CDR3. Each record gives: J gene, V gene, clone size, D gene, CDR3 protein, CDR3 DNA. D genes are given only for firm matches. Expanded clones are given a class, and other clones once, few, many or no size at all.

>TRBJ1-1|TRBV6-2/TRBV6-3|-|-
CASSYYQGNPEAFF
TGTGCCAGCAGTTACTATCAGGGTAATCCTGAAGCTTTCTTT
>TRBJ2-3|TRBV5-4|-|TRBD2
CASSRETSGGADTQYF
TGTGCCAGCAGCCGGGAGACTAGCGGGGGGGCAGATACGCAGTATTTT
>TRBJ1-1|TRBV12-3/TRBV12-4|-|-
CASSLYTNTEAFF
TGTGCCAGCAGTTTGTACACGAACACTGAAGCTTTCTTT
>TRBJ1-1|TRBV19|-|-
CASSIVHLLGTEAFF
TGTGCCAGTAGTATAGTACACCTATTGGGGACTGAAGCTTTCTTT
>TRBJ1-5|TRBV7-8|-|TRBD1
CASSLEGAVLNQPQHF
TGTGCCAGCAGCTTAGAGGGGGCAGTCCTTAATCAGCCCCAGCATTTT
>TRBJ1-1|TRBV25-1|-|-
CASNPRGDTEAFF
TGTGCCAGCAACCCCCGTGGGGATACTGAAGCTTTCTTT
>TRBJ2-1|TRBV4-2|once|-
CASSQEGRGSYNEQFF
TGTGCCAGCAGCCAAGAGGGAAGGGGGTCCTACAATGAGCAGTTCTTC
>TRBJ2-7|TRBV6-5|-|TRBD2
CASSLRGGKDYEQYF
TGTGCCAGCAGTCTCCGGGGGGGAAAAGACTACGAGCAGTACTTC
>TRBJ2-3|TRBV19|-|-
CASSLHPDTQYF
TGTGCCAGTAGCCTCCATCCAGATACGCAGTATTTT
>TRBJ2-1|TRBV28|-|-
CASSPAQVRRGEQFF
TGTGCCAGCAGTCCTGCTCAGGTCAGACGGGGTGAGCAGTTCTTC
>TRBJ1-1|TRBV9|-|-
CASSVAGHLSNTEAFF
TGTGCCAGCAGCGTAGCGGGACACCTATCGAACACTGAAGCTTTCTTT
>TRBJ1-1|TRBV5-6|-|-
CASQQLNTEAFF
TGTGCCAGCCAGCAGCTGAACACTGAAGCTTTCTTT